A single sample is the source of the 28 T cell receptor beta chains below, sequenced in a study of CD8+ T cells in alopecia areata. Treatment indicated: oral pan-JAK inhibitor, 5-10 mg twice daily. cDNA serving as the sequencing template came from extracted, reverse transcribed RNA. Assay used: immunoSEQ multiplex PCR; TCRdb lists only in-frame clones, some missing. The sample holds over 150,000 clones, roughly 53% seen once. Sequenced here: CD8+ T cells sorted from blood, sampled at week 24, from a patient treated with tofacitinib. All receptors come from a human donor with alopecia areata.

The gene calls are TRBV7-3 and TRBJ2-1; 7 nucleotides match TRBD1. This CDR3 region has 14 residues. V dropped 6 bases and J dropped 2; count of bases not matched to a gene: 4. The germline V gene encodes CDR1 SGHTA and CDR2 FQGTGA. The CDR3 nucleotides are TGTGCCAGCAGTTTGGGGACAGCCTACAATGAGCAGTTCTTC. Its translation: CASSLGTAYNEQFF.

The chain's CDR3 is CSVLGLSSYEQYF. DNA for the CDR3: TGCAGCGTTCTTGGCCTTAGCTCCTACGAGCAGTACTTC. V and J are TRBV29-1 and TRBJ2-7; D unclear. Per germline, CDR1 SQVTM and CDR2 ANQGSEA. Between the trimmed V and J ends, which lost 5 bases and 0 bases, there was a span of 11 bases. This CDR3 has 13 amino acids.

The gene calls are TRBV6-6 and TRBJ1-2; D gene uncertain. The CDR3 contains 11 residues. Germline CDR1 and CDR2: MNHNY and SVGAGI (reference sequence). V shed 9 bases and J shed 3 bases, with 8 bases lying between them. The CDR3 loop reads CASLQDYGYTF. In nucleotides, the CDR3 is TGTGCCAGTTTGCAGGACTATGGCTACACCTTC.

The chain recombines TRBV11-2 with TRBJ1-1; D not certain. Germline V gene lookup returns CDR1 SGHAT and CDR2 FQNNGV. This CDR3 has 13 residues. Trimming took 3 bases from V and 1 from J, leaving 6 bases between them. Here the CDR3 reads CASSFSPNTEAFF. The CDR3 bases are TGTGCCAGCAGCTTTTCCCCGAACACTGAAGCTTTCTTT.

The rearrangement joins TRBV29-1 to TRBJ2-3, with D tentatively TRBD2 (5 bases). The CDR3 length is 14 residues. CDR1 SQVTM and CDR2 ANQGSEA come from the germline V gene. The ends were cut back, 2 bases at V and 0 bases at J, with 9 bases in the middle. CDR3 in amino acids: CSVEPGESTDTQYF. The DNA of the CDR3 is TGCAGCGTTGAACCCGGGGAAAGCACAGATACGCAGTATTTT.

This clone was detected only a few times. J is TRBJ1-1 and V is TRBV7-2, with D uncertain. The ends were cut back, 6 bases at V and 5 bases at J, with 10 bases in the middle. From germline, CDR1 is SGHTA and CDR2 FQGNSA. This CDR3 is 12 amino acids long. The CDR3 DNA is TGTGCCAGCAGAACCCACGGGACTGAAGCTTTCTTT. Its protein is CASRTHGTEAFF.

The CDR3 sequence: CSVRGQADTQYF. The CDR3 DNA sequence: TGCAGCGTCAGAGGCCAGGCCGATACGCAGTATTTT. This chain links TRBV29-1 with TRBJ2-3; D not resolved. The CDR3 extends over 12 amino acids. V was trimmed by 6 bases and J by 6 bases, leaving 13 bases between them. Germline V lookup: CDR1 SQVTM, CDR2 ANQGSEA.

The chain joins TRBV27 to TRBJ1-6; D is undetermined. Germline V gives CDR1 MNHEY, CDR2 SMNVEV (reference sequence). The V and J ends lost 7 bases and 3 bases respectively, with 13 bases between them. This CDR3 has 15 residues. CDR3 nucleotides: TGTGCCAGCACCACGGGAGCTGACTATAATTCACCCCTCCACTTT. It codes for CASTTGADYNSPLHF.

This chain joins TRBV11-2 and TRBJ1-1; D is perhaps TRBD1 (5 bases). This CDR3 comprises 14 residues. V was trimmed by 1 base and J by 1 base, leaving 7 bases between them. The germline V gene encodes CDR1 SGHAT and CDR2 FQNNGV. CDR3 residues: CASSLGGANTEAFF. CDR3 bases: TGTGCCAGCAGCTTAGGAGGGGCGAACACTGAAGCTTTCTTT.

The CDR3 region has the DNA TGCAGCGTTTACACCGGGACAGGGGATGGCTACACCTTC. This gives the protein CSVYTGTGDGYTF. The rearrangement links TRBV29-1 to TRBJ1-2, with TRBD1 matching 10 bases. Trimming removed 5 bases from V and 6 bases from J; junction bases left unmatched: 6. The CDR3 extends over 13 amino acids. Per the germline V gene, CDR1 is SQVTM and CDR2 is ANQGSEA. The full variable domain, rest sourced from reference TRBV29-1 and TRBJ1-2, is SAVISQKPSRDICQRGTSLTIQCQVDSQVTMMFWYRQQPGQSLTLIATANQGSEATYESGFVIDKFPISRPNLTFSTLTVSNMSPEDSSIYLCSVYTGTGDGYTFGSGTRLTVV.

Many counts were recorded for this clone. The gene calls are TRBV14 and TRBJ2-7; D remains ambiguous. V lost 5 bases and J lost 7, with 9 bases in between. In germline, CDR1 is SGHDN, CDR2 FVKESK. This CDR3 is built from 11 residues. The CDR3 region is CASSGPKEQYF. The CDR3 DNA follows: TGTGCCAGCAGCGGACCAAAGGAGCAGTACTTC. The whole variable domain, remainder taken from reference TRBV14 and TRBJ2-7, is EAGVTQFPSHSVIEKGQTVTLRCDPISGHDNLYWYRRVMGKEIKFLLHFVKESKQDESGMPNNRFLAERTGGTYSTLKVQPAELEDSGVYFCASSGPKEQYFGPGTRLTVT.

In this sample, this clone turned up a few times. The rearrangement joins TRBV30 to TRBJ1-2; D is perhaps TRBD1 (5 bases). Germline loops: CDR1 GTSNPN, CDR2 SVGIG (reference sequence). The V gene lost 8 bases and the J gene lost 7 bases, with 23 bases spanning the gap. The CDR3 is made up of 14 amino acids. This CDR3 reads CAVATGLYTGGYTF. CDR3 DNA: TGTGCCGTTGCCACAGGACTATACACAGGTGGCTACACCTTC.

The J gene is TRBJ1-6, the V gene TRBV28, with no clear D. Germline values: CDR1 MDHEN, CDR2 SYDVKM. Trimming stripped 7 bases from V and 7 bases from J, with 8 bases between. The CDR3 loop spans 12 amino acids. CDR3 bases: TGTGCCAGCACCGAAATAAATTCACCCCTCCACTTT. Translation: CASTEINSPLHF.

The chain is built from TRBV14 and TRBJ2-6; D ambiguous. The germline CDR1 and CDR2 sequences are SGHDN and FVKESK. The ends were cut back, 0 bases at V and 0 bases at J, with 9 bases in the middle. This CDR3 region has 17 residues. The CDR3 sequence: CASSQDTRISGANVLTF. As DNA, the CDR3 is TGTGCCAGCAGCCAAGATACGAGGATCTCTGGGGCCAACGTCCTGACTTTC. The whole variable domain, filled in from reference TRBV14 and TRBJ2-6, reads EAGVTQFPSHSVIEKGQTVTLRCDPISGHDNLYWYRRVMGKEIKFLLHFVKESKQDESGMPNNRFLAERTGGTYSTLKVQPAELEDSGVYFCASSQDTRISGANVLTFGAGSRLTVL.

This clone has just a few counts. CDR3 region: CASSSTGTSKNIQYF. In DNA form, the CDR3 reads TGTGCCAGCAGCTCCACCGGGACAAGCAAAAACATTCAGTACTTC. V is TRBV7-9 and J is TRBJ2-4; D is perhaps TRBD1 (6 bases). Germline CDR1 and CDR2: SEHNR and FQNEAQ (reference sequence). The CDR3 runs 15 residues. V gave up 4 bases and J gave up 3 bases, with 13 bases separating them.

In its sample, this clone was seen once. This chain uses TRBV27 with TRBJ2-7; 7 positions match TRBD1. Trimming at V came to 6 bases and at J to 1 base, leaving 9 bases not matched to a gene. CDR3 length: 15 residues. CDR1 and CDR2 (germline): MNHEY, SMNVEV (reference sequence). As DNA, the CDR3 is TGTGCCAGCAGATCAGACAGGGCCCCATCCTACGAGCAGTACTTC. This translates into CASRSDRAPSYEQYF.

The chain couples TRBV13 to TRBJ1-2, with D unclear. Trimming shortened V by 5 bases and J by 8 bases, and 18 bases separated the two germline ends. The CDR3 has 14 amino acids. In germline, CDR1 is PRHDT, CDR2 FYEKMQ (reference sequence). CDR3: CASSKRSAVSGYTF. The CDR3 DNA reads TGTGCCAGCAGCAAGAGATCAGCGGTCTCCGGCTACACCTTC.

CDR3 region: CASSLLGETVSGANVLTF. The CDR3 DNA reads as TGTGCCAGCAGCTTACTGGGGGAAACGGTCTCTGGGGCCAACGTCCTGACTTTC. The chain combines TRBV7-2 with TRBJ2-6; the D call may be TRBD1 or TRBD2 (5 bases each). The CDR3 sequence is 18 residues long. The germline V gene has CDR1 SGHTA and CDR2 FQGNSA. Deletions cut 2 bases from V and 0 bases from J, with 14 bases between.

This clone has just a few counts. The V gene is TRBV19, the J gene TRBJ1-6; D not resolved. The CDR3 is 11 residues long. Trimming stripped 10 bases from V and 10 bases from J, with 11 bases between. Germline CDR1 LNHDA, CDR2 SQIVND (reference sequence). This CDR3 reads CATGGQSPLHF. In nucleotides, the CDR3 is TGTGCCACCGGTGGGCAGTCACCCCTCCACTTT.

The V gene is TRBV29-1, the J gene TRBJ1-1; D remains unclear. In germline, CDR1 is SQVTM, CDR2 ANQGSEA. The CDR3 is made up of 11 amino acids. Written as DNA, the CDR3 is TGCAGTGGCACAGAGAACACTGAAGCTTTCTTT. It specifies CSGTENTEAFF.

This rearrangement joins TRBV19 to TRBJ1-2; 8 bases align to TRBD1. From germline, CDR1 is LNHDA and CDR2 SQIVND (reference sequence). The CDR3 is made up of 13 amino acids. J lost 4 bases, V lost 7 bases, and 5 bases had no gene match. The CDR3 DNA reads as TGTGCCAGTATAGGGGGACAGGCCTATGGCTACACCTTC. Translated, it gives CASIGGQAYGYTF.

The genes are TRBV27 and TRBJ2-7, with TRBD1 matching 11 bases. The CDR3 covers 18 residues. The germline CDR1 and CDR2 sequences are MNHEY and SMNVEV (reference sequence). The J segment lost 2 bases and the V segment lost 2 bases, leaving 11 bases of the junction unmatched. The CDR3 coding sequence is TGTGCCAGCAGTTTACTAGGGACGGACAGGGGGCCGACCTACGAGCAGTACTTC. Protein: CASSLLGTDRGPTYEQYF.

The table lists this clone with a few counts. The V call is TRBV27, the J call TRBJ1-5; TRBD1 might be the D (5 bases). V was trimmed by 5 bases and J by 3 bases, leaving 11 bases between them. The CDR3 has 14 residues. CDR1 and CDR2 from the germline V gene are MNHEY and SMNVEV (reference sequence). As DNA, the CDR3 is TGTGCCAGCAGTGGAGGGGTATACAATCAGCCCCAGCATTTT. Its protein is CASSGGVYNQPQHF.

Here the CDR3 DNA reads TGTGCCAGCACGTACCAAGAGACCCAGTACTTC. It yields the protein CASTYQETQYF. This chain joins TRBV27 and TRBJ2-5; D unresolved. Trimming removed 7 bases at V and 0 bases at J, with 3 bases between. Germline CDR1 MNHEY, CDR2 SMNVEV (reference sequence). The CDR3 extends over 11 amino acids.

Concerning this clone itself: A read error may produce the germline difference seen at one junction end. The V and J genes are TRBV29-1 and TRBJ2-3; D possibly uses TRBD1 or TRBD2 (5 bases each). Germline V gene data show CDR1 as SQVTM and CDR2 as ANQGSEA. The CDR3 contains 11 residues. CDR3 in DNA: TGCACCGTTGAGAGAGGGGAAACGCAGTATTTT. Translation gives CTVERGETQYF.

This chain uses TRBV13 with TRBJ1-1, with D maybe TRBD1 (6 bases). Germline V gene data show CDR1 as PRHDT and CDR2 as FYEKMQ (reference sequence). The CDR3 spans 12 residues. The CDR3 DNA follows: TGTGCTGGGGGCGGTATGAACACTGAAGCTTTCTTT. This codes for CAGGGMNTEAFF.

This clone was picked up a small number of times. V gene TRBV7-2 combines with J gene TRBJ1-2; D gene unclear. V dropped 1 base and J dropped 2 bases, with 2 bases sitting between them. Germline loops: CDR1 SGHTA, CDR2 FQGNSA. This CDR3 spans 12 amino acids. This chain's CDR3 is CASSLDNYGYTF. For the CDR3, the DNA is TGTGCCAGCAGCTTAGACAACTATGGCTACACCTTC. The full variable domain, rest sourced from reference TRBV7-2 and TRBJ1-2, is GAGVSQSPSNKVTEKGKDVELRCDPISGHTALYWYRQSLGQGLEFLIYFQGNSAPDKSGLPSDRFSAERTGGSVSTLTIQRTQQEDSAVYLCASSLDNYGYTFGSGTRLTVV.

This clone has a handful of counts. V is TRBV19 and J is TRBJ1-2; D unresolved. V shed 3 bases and J shed 0 bases, with 11 bases lying between them. This CDR3 comprises 15 residues. CDR1 is LNHDA, CDR2 SQIVND, per germline (reference sequence). The CDR3 reads CASSMGTEPNYGYTF. CDR3 in DNA: TGTGCCAGTAGTATGGGAACAGAACCTAACTATGGCTACACCTTC.